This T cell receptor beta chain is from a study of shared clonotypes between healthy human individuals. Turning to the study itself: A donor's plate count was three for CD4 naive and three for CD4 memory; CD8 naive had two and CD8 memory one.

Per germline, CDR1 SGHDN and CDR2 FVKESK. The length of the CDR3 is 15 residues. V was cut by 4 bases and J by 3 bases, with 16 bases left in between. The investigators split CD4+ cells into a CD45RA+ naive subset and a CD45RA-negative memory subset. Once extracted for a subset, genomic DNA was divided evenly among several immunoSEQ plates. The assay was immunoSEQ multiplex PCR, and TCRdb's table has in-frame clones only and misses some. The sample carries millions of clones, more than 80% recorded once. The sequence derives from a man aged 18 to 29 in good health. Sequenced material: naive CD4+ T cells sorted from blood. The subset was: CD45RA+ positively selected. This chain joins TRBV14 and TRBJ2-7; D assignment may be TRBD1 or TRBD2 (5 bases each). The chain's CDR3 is CASSRAGTGYYEQYF. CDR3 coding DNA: TGTGCCAGCAGCCGCGCCGGGACGGGGTACTACGAGCAGTACTTC. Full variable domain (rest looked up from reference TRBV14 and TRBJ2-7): EAGVTQFPSHSVIEKGQTVTLRCDPISGHDNLYWYRRVMGKEIKFLLHFVKESKQDESGMPNNRFLAERTGGTYSTLKVQPAELEDSGVYFCASSRAGTGYYEQYFGPGTRLTVT.